This TCR beta chain was recorded in a study of CD8 T cells in Susac syndrome. RNA was extracted with the RNeasy kit, and a quantity of about 0.45 to 1 ug was reverse transcribed using random hexamers. An immunoSEQ multiplex PCR amplified TCR beta CDR3 over 54 Vbeta and 13 Jbeta. TCRdb passed the immunoSEQ multiplex PCR reads through MiXCR, listing each CDR3 protein once. The repertoire holds about 26,000 distinct CDR3 sequences, with around 94% as singletons. The CDR3 consists of 14 residues. In germline, CDR1 is DFQATT, CDR2 SNEGSKA (reference sequence). Trimming removed 3 bases from V and 0 bases from J, with 10 bases in between.

The sequenced sample was CD8+ T cells from PBMCs. This TCR came from a human donor in good health. The rearrangement joins TRBV20-1 to TRBJ2-3, with D possibly matching TRBD2 (7 bases). CDR3 in amino acids: CSARGGASTDTQYF. The CDR3 DNA follows: TGCAGTGCTAGGGGGGGGGCTAGCACAGATACGCAGTATTTT.